This entry is about one TCR beta chain. The data were obtained in a study of blood T cell repertoires in COVID-19. Germline V gives CDR1 LGHDT, CDR2 YNNKEL (reference sequence). The CDR3 runs 14 residues. After removal of 8 bases from V and 11 bases from J, the junction contained 16 bases not matched to a gene. Clones were read by immunoSEQ multiplex PCR, and TCRdb kept only the in-frame ones, dropping some. The data show some 150,000 clones, around 75% seen once. Sequencing input: peripheral blood. The chain links TRBV3-1 (or the pseudogene TRBV3-2) to TRBJ1-1; 8 bases line up with TRBD1. The TCR comes from a woman aged 80 or over with acute or convalescent COVID-19. The CDR3 reads CASGLQGGQTGAFF. The CDR3 nucleotides read TGTGCCAGCGGACTACAGGGGGGACAGACTGGGGCTTTCTTT.